These 30 T cell receptor beta chains originate from one sample sequenced in a study of cytomegalovirus exposure and HLA in healthy donors. A multiplex PCR was run with 60 Vbeta primers and 13 Jbeta primers. Sequenced by immunoSEQ multiplex PCR; TCRdb stores in-frame clones only, minus some. The data contain 150,000 or so clones, roughly 80% of them seen just once; the ten biggest clones take up approximately 6%. The material sequenced was PBMCs. The receptor source for this set is a young man in good health and CMV-seropositive.

V gene TRBV6-6 combines with J gene TRBJ1-1; D is uncertain. V was trimmed by 8 bases and J by 2 bases, leaving 6 bases between them. The CDR3 sequence is 11 residues long. Germline V gene sequence: CDR1 MNHNY, CDR2 SVGAGI (reference sequence). The DNA of the CDR3 is TGTGCCAGCTCAGAAAACACTGAAGCTTTCTTT. As protein: CASSENTEAFF.

This sequence joins TRBV7-2 and TRBJ1-2; the match to TRBD1 covers 7 bases. Germline values: CDR1 SGHTA, CDR2 FQGNSA. The CDR3 covers 15 residues. The J segment lost 0 bases and the V segment lost 1 base, leaving 2 bases of the junction unmatched. CDR3 amino acids: CASSLGTGSNYGYTF. CDR3 coding DNA: TGTGCCAGCAGCTTAGGGACAGGCTCTAACTATGGCTACACCTTC.

This chain joins TRBV4-1 and TRBJ2-1; maybe TRBD1 (5 bases). Trimming cost V 4 bases and J 1 base, with 8 bases left between them. The CDR3 contains 14 residues. The germline V gene encodes CDR1 MGHRA and CDR2 YSYEKL. The CDR3: CASSPRQSYNEQFF. The CDR3 DNA follows: TGCGCCAGCAGCCCACGACAGTCCTACAATGAGCAGTTCTTC.

The chain has TRBV12-5 and TRBJ2-5; D not resolved. The better agreement between TRBJ2-7 and the DNA end casts doubt on the J call. CDR3 length: 11 residues. Looked up from germline, CDR1 is LGHNT and CDR2 is FRNRAP. The chain's CDR3 is CASGLVYEQYF. The CDR3 DNA reads TGTGCTAGTGGTTTGGTCTACGAGCAGTACTTC.

The chain links TRBV28 to TRBJ2-3; 9 nucleotides match TRBD2. The CDR3 is 15 amino acids. Trimming cost V 4 bases and J 3 bases; bases outside gene matches: 5. Germline CDR1 reads MDHEN; CDR2 reads SYDVKM. The CDR3: CASSSTSGLTDTQYF. The DNA of the CDR3 is TGTGCCAGCAGTTCGACTAGCGGACTAACAGATACGCAGTATTTT.

The chain carries TRBV5-6 and TRBJ2-2; D is possibly TRBD1 (5 bases). CDR1 and CDR2 from the germline V gene are SGHDT and YYEEEE. Trimming cost V 4 bases and J 7 bases, with 8 bases left between them. The CDR3 sequence is 12 residues long. This chain's CDR3 is CASSPTDGELFF. Here the CDR3 DNA reads TGTGCCAGCAGCCCGACAGACGGGGAGCTGTTTTTT.

This clone was seen once. This chain joins TRBV28 and TRBJ1-3; 9 positions agree with TRBD1. The length of the CDR3 is 14 residues. V dropped 3 bases and J dropped 3; count of bases not matched to a gene: 0. Germline loops: CDR1 MDHEN, CDR2 SYDVKM. Here the CDR3 DNA reads TGTGCCAGCAGTTTGGACAGGGGTGGAAACACCATATATTTT. This translates into CASSLDRGGNTIYF.

The chain is built from TRBV28 and TRBJ2-7, with D possibly TRBD1 on 6 matching bases. V lost 5 bases and J lost 7, with 24 bases in between. This CDR3 comprises 16 residues. Germline CDR1 is MDHEN and CDR2 is SYDVKM. The DNA for the CDR3 is TGTGCCAGCAGTCCCCCCCCACAGGGAAGGGCAGTGGAGCAGTACTTC. This translates into CASSPPPQGRAVEQYF. The full variable domain, with the rest looked up from reference TRBV28 and TRBJ2-7, is DVKVTQSSRYLVKRTGEKVFLECVQDMDHENMFWYRQDPGLGLRLIYFSYDVKMKEKGDIPEGYSVSREKKERFSLILESASTNQTSMYLCASSPPPQGRAVEQYFGPGTRLTVT.

The chain couples TRBV19 to TRBJ1-2; D may be TRBD1 (5 bases). Germline V CDR1 and CDR2: LNHDA, SQIVND (reference sequence). The CDR3 spans 15 residues. The V and J ends lost 5 bases and 3 bases respectively, with 16 bases between them. CDR3 residues: CASSPNGPGDYGYTF. In nucleotides, the CDR3 is TGTGCCAGTAGTCCAAACGGGCCGGGGGACTATGGCTACACCTTC.

This clone was observed a few times. The genes are TRBV7-9 and TRBJ1-3; perhaps TRBD1 as D (5 bases). The V gene lost 5 bases and the J gene lost 1 base, with 15 bases spanning the gap. The germline gives CDR1 SEHNR, CDR2 FQNEAQ (reference sequence). This CDR3 comprises 16 residues. In nucleotides, the CDR3 is TGTGCCAGCAGCCCGCTCAGGGTAGGGTCTGGAAACACCATATATTTT. As protein: CASSPLRVGSGNTIYF.

This clone came up a few times. Other DNA sequences in the same sample also yield this CDR3. This chain uses TRBV19 with TRBJ2-3; 9 bases line up with TRBD1. The V segment lost 1 base and the J segment 4 bases; nucleotides outside the gene matches: 0. From germline, CDR1 is LNHDA and CDR2 SQIVND (reference sequence). CDR3 length: 14 amino acids. The CDR3 region is CASSIGQGADTQYF. The CDR3 region has the DNA TGTGCCAGTAGTATAGGACAGGGGGCAGATACGCAGTATTTT.

The chain is built from TRBV25-1 and TRBJ1-2; unclear D gene. Germline V gives CDR1 MGHDK, CDR2 SYGVNS. The CDR3 extends over 15 amino acids. V was shortened by 5 bases and J by 7 bases, with 20 bases between the two germline ends. CDR3: CASSYQNTAALGYTF. The CDR3 coding sequence is TGTGCCAGCAGTTACCAGAATACCGCTGCCCTTGGCTACACCTTC.

With respect to this clone: The same CDR3 arises from other DNA sequences in this sample as well. The V call is TRBV28, the J call TRBJ2-3; the D gene is possibly TRBD1 (5 bases). The CDR3 covers 13 residues. V was clipped by 4 bases and J by 0 bases, with 5 bases between them. CDR1 MDHEN and CDR2 SYDVKM come from the germline V gene. The CDR3 coding sequence is TGTGCCAGCAGTTCAGGGAGCACAGATACGCAGTATTTT. Translation gives CASSSGSTDTQYF.

This clone has just a few counts. The V gene is TRBV6-4, the J gene TRBJ1-5; 7 nucleotides line up with TRBD1. CDR3 length equals 13 residues. Trimming cost V 6 bases and J 7 bases; bases outside gene matches: 6. Germline V gene sequence: CDR1 MRHNA, CDR2 SNTAGT. CDR3 nucleotide sequence: TGTGCCAGCAGCCCGACAGGGCAGCAGCCCCAGCATTTT. Translated, it gives CASSPTGQQPQHF.

The chain has TRBV5-1 and TRBJ2-5; D is undetermined. Gene TRBJ2-7 matches the end of the DNA better, so the J call may be wrong. In germline, CDR1 is SGHRS, CDR2 YFSETQ. The CDR3 contains 15 residues. CDR3 sequence: CASSLVVGSDYEQYF. CDR3 bases: TGCGCCAGCAGCTTGGTTGTGGGTTCCGACTACGAGCAGTACTTC.

This clone has a single count. The chain carries TRBV1 and TRBJ1-5. TRBV1 is designated a pseudogene. CDR3 size: 15 residues. In DNA form, the CDR3 reads TGCACCAGCAGCCAGATACGGCGGTGGAATCAGCCCCAGCATTTT. Translating it yields CTSSQIRRWNQPQHF.

As regards this clone: Sequence at one end of the junction differs from germline and may be a read error. The chain employs TRBV7-9 and TRBJ1-5; D might be TRBD1 (6 bases). Germline CDR1 SEHNR, CDR2 FQNEAQ (reference sequence). The CDR3 consists of 15 residues. CDR3 amino acids: CSSSLGDRPNQPQHF. The CDR3 region has the DNA TGTTCCAGCAGCTTGGGAGACAGGCCCAATCAGCCCCAGCATTTT.

The chain employs TRBV4-1 and TRBJ1-4, with TRBD1 matching over 9 bases. The length of the CDR3 is 17 residues. V shed 0 bases, J shed 8 bases, and the junction held 10 bases outside the gene matches. Germline CDR1 MGHRA, CDR2 YSYEKL. CDR3 loop: CASSQDQGGQGREKLFF. DNA of the CDR3: TGCGCCAGCAGCCAAGATCAAGGAGGACAGGGGAGAGAAAAACTGTTTTTT.

The chain has TRBV5-4 and TRBJ1-1; TRBD1 matches 8 bases. There are 14 residues in the CDR3. The trim removed 5 bases at V and 5 bases at J, leaving 8 bases unmatched. CDR1 and CDR2 from the germline V gene are SGHNT and YYREEE (reference sequence). DNA of the CDR3: TGTGCCAGCAGGAAGGACAGGGCAGGAACTGAAGCTTTCTTT. It codes for CASRKDRAGTEAFF. The whole variable domain, remainder taken from reference TRBV5-4 and TRBJ1-1, is ETGVTQSPTHLIKTRGQQVTLRCSSQSGHNTVSWYQQALGQGPQFIFQYYREEENGRGNFPPRFSGLQFPNYSSELNVNALELDDSALYLCASRKDRAGTEAFFGQGTRLTVV.

The CDR3 DNA reads as TGTGCCAGCAGCTCCATAACAGGGGGAAGCTACGAGCAGTACTTC. It translates to CASSSITGGSYEQYF. V gene TRBV5-6 combines with J gene TRBJ2-7; 8 positions match TRBD1. The CDR3 extends over 15 amino acids. Germline V gene lookup returns CDR1 SGHDT and CDR2 YYEEEE. Germline trimming cut 3 bases from V and 3 bases from J; bases unmatched to any gene: 8.

The chain carries TRBV11-2 and TRBJ1-5; no clear D. Per the germline V gene, CDR1 is SGHAT and CDR2 is FQNNGV. Trimming removed 0 bases from V and 5 bases from J, with 5 bases in between. CDR3 length: 13 residues. This CDR3 reads CASSLERDQPQHF. The CDR3 DNA reads as TGTGCCAGCAGCTTAGAGCGAGATCAGCCCCAGCATTTT.

The V gene is TRBV9, the J gene TRBJ2-5, with TRBD2 identical over 12 bases. Germline loops: CDR1 SGDLS, CDR2 YYNGEE. This CDR3 has 15 residues. After removal of 3 bases from V and 2 bases from J, the junction contained 2 bases not matched to a gene. Written as DNA, the CDR3 is TGTGCCAGCAGCGCCGGACTAGCGGGACAAGAGACCCAGTACTTC. Residues: CASSAGLAGQETQYF. Based on the CDR3 plus reference TRBV9 and TRBJ2-5, the full variable domain is DSGVTQTPKHLITATGQRVTLRCSPRSGDLSVYWYQQSLDQGLQFLIQYYNGEERAKGNILERFSAQQFPDLHSELNLSSLELGDSALYFCASSAGLAGQETQYFGPGTRLLVL.

The chain uses TRBV7-2 and TRBJ1-2, with D tentatively TRBD1 (5 bases). The CDR3 runs 13 residues. Germline V gives CDR1 SGHTA, CDR2 FQGNSA. Between the trimmed V and J ends, which lost 4 bases and 7 bases, there was a span of 13 bases. The CDR3 sequence is CASSSPGFLGYTF. The CDR3 DNA reads TGTGCCAGCAGCTCCCCAGGGTTTCTTGGCTACACCTTC.

The rearrangement links TRBV18 to TRBJ2-7; the D is unclear. CDR1 and CDR2 (germline): KGHSH, LQKENI. Between the trimmed V and J ends, which lost 2 bases and 0 bases, there was a span of 14 bases. This CDR3 is 16 amino acids long. The CDR3 region has the DNA TGTGCCAGCTCACCAGGCCCGAGAGACATCTCCTACGAGCAGTACTTC. This sequence encodes CASSPGPRDISYEQYF.

The chain combines TRBV25-1 with TRBJ2-4; TRBD2 matches 13 bases. Looked up from germline, CDR1 is MGHDK and CDR2 is SYGVNS. Trimming cost V 6 bases and J 8 bases; bases outside gene matches: 10. CDR3 size: 16 residues. The CDR3 loop is CASRATSGGAEDIQYF. As DNA, the CDR3 is TGTGCCAGCAGGGCTACTAGCGGGGGGGCGGAAGACATTCAGTACTTC. The whole variable domain, remainder taken from reference TRBV25-1 and TRBJ2-4, is EADIYQTPRYLVIGTGKKITLECSQTMGHDKMYWYQQDPGMELHLIHYSYGVNSTEKGDLSSESTVSRIRTEHFPLTLESARPSHTSQYLCASRATSGGAEDIQYFGAGTRLSVL.

The CDR3 here is CASGPWSSYNEQFF. In DNA form, the CDR3 reads TGTGCCAGCGGCCCATGGTCCTCCTACAATGAGCAGTTCTTC. The chain is built from TRBV6-5 and TRBJ2-1, with D unclear. The germline gives CDR1 MNHEY, CDR2 SVGAGI. The CDR3 sequence is 14 residues long. The V end lost 8 bases, the J end lost 0 bases, and 11 bases lay between the germline ends.

The chain combines TRBV7-9 with TRBJ1-1; tentatively, D is TRBD1 (5 bases). CDR1 is SEHNR and CDR2 is FQNEAQ in the germline V gene (reference sequence). The CDR3 contains 13 residues. Trimming removed 3 bases at V and 4 bases at J, with 9 bases between. The CDR3, as DNA: TGTGCCAGCAGCTTTCCACAGGCCACTGAAGCTTTCTTT. Translating it yields CASSFPQATEAFF.

The chain has TRBV4-3 and TRBJ2-3; the D gene is possibly TRBD1 (5 bases). This CDR3 has 18 amino acids. With 0 bases removed from V and 0 bases from J, the gap between germline ends came to 16 bases. Germline CDR1 reads LGHNA; CDR2 reads YSLEER. CDR3 in amino acids: CASSQDPAGSYSTDTQYF. In DNA form, the CDR3 reads TGCGCCAGCAGCCAAGATCCCGCAGGGTCATACAGCACAGATACGCAGTATTTT.

The gene calls are TRBV18 and TRBJ2-7, with 9 bases lining up with TRBD1. Trimming took 6 bases from V and 6 from J; bases not matched to a gene: 18. Germline V lookup: CDR1 KGHSH, CDR2 LQKENI. CDR3 length equals 17 residues. CDR3 nucleotide sequence: TGTGCCAGCTCCCTTCAGACAGGGGGTGCTAAGATGATCGAGCAGTACTTC. Translation: CASSLQTGGAKMIEQYF.

The chain has TRBV9 and TRBJ1-1; D gene ambiguous. The V and J ends lost 2 bases and 8 bases respectively, with 13 bases between them. The CDR3 is 13 amino acids. Germline values: CDR1 SGDLS, CDR2 YYNGEE. CDR3 bases: TGTGCCAGCAGCGTCAGCGTGTCCGGGGAAGCTTTCTTT. This encodes CASSVSVSGEAFF.